This entry features one TCR beta chain sequence. Its antigen is still unknown. The data were obtained in a study of post-analysis software for immune sequencing data. Every TCR beta cDNA library bore unique molecular identifiers. Via MiXCR, TCRdb re-called the PCR reads, giving one row per CDR3 protein. The sample records around 400,000 distinct CDR3 sequences, 30% to 45% being singletons. Whole-study results and caveats: Comparison of patients with controls showed about 5 TRBV segments more frequent in patients, TRBV5-6, TRBV5-1 and TRBV20-1 among them.

CDR1 and CDR2 (germline): LGHDT, YNNKEL (reference sequence). After removal of 6 bases from V and 2 bases from J, the junction contained 10 bases not matched to a gene. This CDR3 contains 16 residues. V gene TRBV3-1 combines with J gene TRBJ2-5; TRBD1 matches at 9 bases. This receptor was taken from a girl between 10 and 17 years old with multiple sclerosis. Material for sequencing was blood. The CDR3 DNA reads as TGTGCCAGCAGTCCGTCGGACAGGGGTATTCAAGAGACCCAGTACTTC. Its protein product is CASSPSDRGIQETQYF.